These 3 T cell receptor beta chains came from one sample sequenced in a study of T-cell reconstitution after alpha-beta-depleted transplantation in children. It was with unique molecular identifiers that the TCRbeta library was prepared. Via MiXCR, TCRdb re-called the PCR reads, giving one row per CDR3 protein. The sample contains fewer than 550,000 distinct CDR3 sequences, approximately 10% of which appear only once. Here the sequenced sample was PBMCs, mostly from graft donor cells, taken 180 days after TCRalphabeta/CD19-depleted stem cell transplant. Every receptor here comes from a female patient under 10 years old who had a stem cell transplant for aplastic anemia, so the T cells may come from the graft donor.

V gene TRBV7-3 combines with J gene TRBJ2-1; maybe TRBD2 (7 bases). The CDR3 extends over 15 amino acids. V lost 8 bases and J lost 3, with 17 bases in between. Germline values: CDR1 SGHTA, CDR2 FQGTGA. CDR3 nucleotide sequence: TGTGCCAGCGGGAGGGGGGCAGTTAACTACAATGAGCAGTTCTTC. This sequence encodes CASGRGAVNYNEQFF.

This clonotype was detected many times. J is TRBJ2-1 and V is TRBV5-1; the match to TRBD2 covers 8 bases. CDR3 length: 17 residues. With 0 bases clipped from V and 6 bases from J, the junction kept 11 bases outside the gene matches. Germline V CDR1 and CDR2: SGHRS, YFSETQ. The CDR3 reads CASSLGVRREVVNEQFF. As DNA, the CDR3 is TGCGCCAGCAGCTTGGGGGTTCGGCGGGAGGTAGTCAATGAGCAGTTCTTC.

In its sample, this clonotype was seen many times. V and J are TRBV6-1 and TRBJ1-5; D is perhaps TRBD1 (6 bases). V lost 9 bases to trimming and J lost 0 bases, with 15 bases between them. Germline-derived CDR1 and CDR2 are MNHNS and SASEGT. The CDR3 has 15 amino acids. The CDR3 protein is CASKGTRNSNQPQHF. DNA for the CDR3: TGTGCCAGTAAAGGGACACGCAATAGCAATCAGCCCCAGCATTTT.